This T cell receptor (beta chain) was captured by sequencing in a study of vaccination and CD4 T cells after COVID-19. Study in general: A CEFX pool, an HIV-1 Nef pool, or no peptide went to control cultures.

The germline CDR1 and CDR2 sequences are MNHNS and SASEGT. There are 19 residues in the CDR3. V lost 3 bases and J lost 3; bases outside the gene matches: 16. In the case of this clonotype: As yet, its antigen is unknown.

Researchers used the Oncomine TCR Beta short-read assay to sequence DNA from cultured CD4+ T cells. TCRdb recomputed calls from the PCR reads with MiXCR, one row per CDR3 protein. The repertoire consists of 8,000 to 9,500 distinct CDR3 sequences, with 61% occurring once and the leading ten covering about 24%. Treatment denoted: roughly 10-day PBMC culture with coronavirus spike peptide pools or control peptides (ViraFEST assay). What was sequenced was CD4+ T cells from blood, cultured in vitro. The receptor was derived from a human donor who had recovered from COVID-19. This chain uses TRBV6-1 with TRBJ2-4, with 8 bases fitting TRBD2. The CDR3 reads CASSDEMFGLAAFKNIQYF. The CDR3 DNA sequence: TGTGCCAGCAGTGATGAGATGTTCGGACTAGCAGCCTTCAAAAACATTCAGTACTTC.